Below, 10 T cell receptor beta chains from the same sample are listed, as sequenced in a study of T cell changes during pregnancy in multiple sclerosis. Assay used: immunoSEQ multiplex PCR; TCRdb lists only in-frame clones, some missing. The table lists approximately 41,000 clones, 85% to 95% of them singletons, with 7% to 8.5% in the top ten. Sequences were derived from CD8+ T cells from peripheral blood mononuclear cells, sampled in the third trimester of pregnancy. These receptors came from a female donor with multiple sclerosis, enrolled in a pregnancy study.

The rearrangement links TRBV7-9 to TRBJ2-7; TRBD1 matches 8 bases. This CDR3 contains 15 residues. Per the germline V gene, CDR1 is SEHNR and CDR2 is FQNEAQ (reference sequence). Trimming removed 1 base from V and 7 bases from J; junction bases left unmatched: 9. CDR3 protein: CASSLVGTGSREQYF. CDR3 sequence (DNA): TGTGCCAGCAGCTTAGTGGGGACAGGCTCCAGGGAGCAGTACTTC.

This clone is a singleton in its sample. The V and J genes are TRBV2 and TRBJ2-5, with TRBD2 matching over 8 bases. The CDR3 is made up of 14 amino acids. Looked up from germline, CDR1 is SNHLY and CDR2 is FYNNEI. V lost 8 bases to trimming and J lost 1 base; unmatched junction nucleotides: 6. The DNA for the CDR3 is TGTGCCAGCTTTGGCGGGGGGCCCCAAGAGACCCAGTACTTC. Protein product: CASFGGGPQETQYF.

The chain recombines TRBV7-6 with TRBJ2-7, with 9 bases matching TRBD1. Germline assignment: CDR1 SGHVS and CDR2 FNYEAQ. There are 14 residues in the CDR3. Trimming took 5 bases from V and 4 from J; bases not matched to a gene: 6. The CDR3 sequence is CASSLWTGAYEQYF. CDR3 sequence (DNA): TGTGCCAGCAGCCTGTGGACAGGGGCTTACGAGCAGTACTTC.

V and J are TRBV7-8 and TRBJ1-2; D unresolved. Per the germline V gene, CDR1 is SGHVS and CDR2 is FQNEAQ. The CDR3 runs to 14 residues. V lost 5 bases to trimming and J lost 7 bases, with 17 bases between them. The CDR3 DNA is TGTGCCAGCAGCCCAGAAGGAGGAGTCCTTGGCTACACCTTC. This gives the protein CASSPEGGVLGYTF.

V is TRBV7-9 and J is TRBJ2-1; D is unclear. V shed 2 bases and J shed 13 bases, with 15 bases lying between them. This CDR3 region has 13 residues. Germline V gene lookup returns CDR1 SEHNR and CDR2 FQNEAQ (reference sequence). CDR3 sequence: CASSLPTLADQFF. The CDR3 DNA follows: TGTGCCAGCAGCTTACCAACGTTAGCAGACCAGTTCTTC. Based on the CDR3 plus reference TRBV7-9 and TRBJ2-1, the full variable domain is DTGVSQNPRHKITKRGQNVTFRCDPISEHNRLYWYRQTLGQGPEFLTYFQNEAQLEKSRLLSDRFSAERPKGSFSTLEIQRTEQGDSAMYLCASSLPTLADQFFGPGTRLTVL.

The CDR3 DNA reads TGTGCCAGCAGCGTAGGGGGGGACTCTGAAGCTTTCTTT. Its translation: CASSVGGDSEAFF. The chain couples TRBV9 to TRBJ1-1; maybe TRBD1 (5 bases). This CDR3 is built from 13 residues. Trimming removed 0 bases at V and 6 bases at J, with 9 bases between. Germline-derived CDR1 and CDR2 are SGDLS and YYNGEE.

The chain combines TRBV9 with TRBJ2-3; D may be TRBD2 (6 bases). The CDR3 covers 15 residues. The germline gives CDR1 SGDLS, CDR2 YYNGEE. The ends were cut back, 4 bases at V and 2 bases at J, with 14 bases in the middle. CDR3 sequence reads: CASSPGGASTDTQYF. The CDR3 DNA is TGTGCCAGCAGCCCCGGGGGAGCGTCCACAGATACGCAGTATTTT.

V is TRBV19 and J is TRBJ2-1; 7 nucleotides align to TRBD1. V was clipped by 7 bases and J by 4 bases; unmatched bases: 10. CDR3 length equals 15 residues. Germline V gene lookup returns CDR1 LNHDA and CDR2 SQIVND (reference sequence). CDR3 amino acids: CASNPRDSDYNEQFF. The CDR3 DNA is TGTGCCAGTAATCCCCGGGACAGTGATTACAATGAGCAGTTCTTC.

This chain connects TRBV6-6 to TRBJ2-1, with 9 positions matching TRBD1. The CDR3 spans 16 residues. Germline V lookup: CDR1 MNHNY, CDR2 SVGAGI (reference sequence). V lost 4 bases to trimming and J lost 4 bases; unmatched junction nucleotides: 8. This CDR3 reads CASSSFLTGGYNEQFF. CDR3 coding DNA: TGTGCCAGCAGTTCCTTCTTGACAGGGGGTTACAATGAGCAGTTCTTC.

The chain joins TRBV29-1 to TRBJ1-2; 7 positions agree with TRBD1. The V gene's germline CDR1 is SQVTM and CDR2 ANQGSEA. CDR3 length: 13 amino acids. V lost 5 bases, J lost 7 bases, and 10 bases stayed unmatched. The CDR3 DNA is TGCAGCGTTTGCTGTGACAGGGCGGGTGGCTACACCTTC. Amino acid sequence: CSVCCDRAGGYTF.